This T cell receptor beta chain was found in a study of shared clonotypes between healthy human individuals. Germline V gene sequence: CDR1 LNHDA, CDR2 SQIVND (reference sequence). This CDR3 comprises 15 residues. The junction had 2 bases not matched to a gene; V was cut back by 3 bases and J by 4 bases. The method was immunoSEQ multiplex PCR; TCRdb's version includes in-frame clones alone and lacks a portion of them. The table lists 2,500,000 or so clones, approximately 94% of them singletons. V and J are TRBV19 and TRBJ1-4; 10 bases fit TRBD1. This TCR was sampled from a man younger than 30 in good health. Some clones in this sample may be carry-over from other donors' samples. Sequencing input: naive CD4+ T cells from PBMCs. Subset: CD45RA+ positively selected. CDR3 DNA: TGTGCCAGTAGTATCGGGACAGGGGATAATGAAAAACTGTTTTTT. Encoded protein: CASSIGTGDNEKLFF.